Listed below are T cell receptor beta chains from one sample, sequenced in a study of shared clonotypes between healthy human individuals. Clones were read by immunoSEQ multiplex PCR, and TCRdb kept only the in-frame ones, dropping some. Here the sample spans under 1,100,000 clones, 65% to 75% being singletons. Sequencing input: memory CD4+ T cells sorted from blood. All receptors derive from a man younger than 35 in good health. CDR3s include the opening cysteine and the closing phenylalanine or tryptophan. The order of the fields is J gene, clone size, V gene, D gene, CDR3 DNA, CDR3 protein. The D gene is left open where the match is weak. Some rows have no size entry. The others give once, few or many, or a class for an expanded clone.

TRBJ1-5 - TRBV27 - TGTGCCAGCAGTTTAGCGGGGAGGGGACAGCCCCAGCATTTT CASSLAGRGQPQHF
TRBJ1-5 - TRBV7-8 - TGTGCCAGCAGCTTAGAACTGGACAGCAATCAGCCCCAGCATTTT CASSLELDSNQPQHF
TRBJ2-6 - TRBV6-4 - TGTGCCAGCAGTCCTAAAGGCGGGACCTCTGGGGCCAACGTCCTGACTTTC CASSPKGGTSGANVLTF
TRBJ2-7 - TRBV6-5 - TGTGCCAGCAAGGCGGGAACCGAGCAGTACTTC CASKAGTEQYF
TRBJ1-1 once TRBV30 - TGTGCGCGAACTAGGTCGGACAGCTTGAACACTGAAGCTTTCTTT CARTRSDSLNTEAFF
TRBJ1-3 once TRBV27 - TGTGCCAGCAGTGCCCGAGCCGCTGGAAACACCATATATTTT CASSARAAGNTIYF
TRBJ1-2 once TRBV27 - TGTGCCAGCAGCTCCGCACGAGGGGAGCGCTATGGCTACACCTTC CASSSARGERYGYTF
TRBJ2-6 - TRBV5-1 - TGCGCCAGCAGCTCCCCTGGGGGGAGTGGGGCCAACGTCCTGACTTTC CASSSPGGSGANVLTF
TRBJ1-6 many TRBV27 - TGTGCCAGCAGTACAGGCTATAATTCACCCCTCCACTTT CASSTGYNSPLHF
TRBJ1-1 many TRBV5-6 - TGTGCCAGCAGCTCACAGGGCGGCACTGAAGCTTTCTTT CASSSQGGTEAFF
TRBJ2-2 - TRBV7-9 TRBD2 TGTGCCAGCAGCCTGACTAGCGGGACCCACACCGGGGAGCTGTTTTTT CASSLTSGTHTGELFF
TRBJ2-6 - TRBV5-1 - TGCGCCAGCAGCTTGGGTGGAATGATCTCTGGGGCCAACGTCCTGACTTTC CASSLGGMISGANVLTF
TRBJ2-5 - TRBV7-9 - TGTGCCAGCAGCTCCGAGGGTGAGACCCAGTACTTC CASSSEGETQYF
TRBJ2-1 few TRBV5-1 TRBD2 TGCGCCAGCAGCGAGCGGGAGGCATCCTACAATGAGCAGTTCTTC CASSEREASYNEQFF
TRBJ2-5 - TRBV7-7 - TGTGCTAGCAGCTCCTCCTTGCGGGAGACCCAGTACTTC CASSSSLRETQYF
TRBJ1-4 - TRBV7-9 - TGTGCCAGCACCGGAACTAATGAAAAACTGTTTTTT CASTGTNEKLFF
TRBJ2-6 - TRBV6-1 - TGTGCCAGCAGTGAAAATGGGCTATTGGCTGGGGCCAACGTCCTGACTTTC CASSENGLLAGANVLTF
TRBJ2-7 - TRBV6-5 TRBD1 TGTGCCAGCAGTTACAAGAGGACAGGCCCCTACGAGCAGTACTTC CASSYKRTGPYEQYF
TRBJ1-3 many TRBV5-1 - TGCGCCAGCAGCTTGGGGGAAGCCTCTGGAAACACCATATATTTT CASSLGEASGNTIYF
TRBJ2-5 - TRBV19 TRBD2 TGTGCCAGTAGTCCAACTAGCGGAGACCAAGAGACCCAGTACTTC CASSPTSGDQETQYF
TRBJ2-3 many TRBV5-4 TRBD1 TGTGCCAGCAGCTTAACAGGGGAAACAGATACGCAGTATTTT CASSLTGETDTQYF
TRBJ2-1 - TRBV10-1 - TGCGCCAGCAGTGACGGATCGGGGGGCCGCAATGAGCAGTTCTTC CASSDGSGGRNEQFF
TRBJ2-1 - TRBV10-3 - TGTGCCATCAGTGAATCTAGTCGGAATGAGCAGTTCTTC CAISESSRNEQFF
TRBJ1-5 - TRBV30 - TGTGCCTGGAGTATCAGCCGCAATCAGCCCCAGCATTTT CAWSISRNQPQHF
TRBJ1-4 - TRBV18 - TGTGCCAGCTCACCGACCTCCGCAACTAATGAAAAACTGTTTTTT CASSPTSATNEKLFF
TRBJ1-5 - TRBV28 - TGTGCCAGCAGCTATCATATGGGTGGGCCCCAGCATTTT CASSYHMGGPQHF
TRBJ2-3 - TRBV11-2 - TGTGCCAGCAGCTTAGGATACTCAACAGATACGCAGTATTTT CASSLGYSTDTQYF
TRBJ2-7 - TRBV18 TRBD1 TGTGCCAGCTGGCAGGGGGCTGGCGAGCAGTACTTC CASWQGAGEQYF
TRBJ2-5 - TRBV7-2 - TGTGCCAGCAGCTTACAATCCCTCCGGGGGGAGACCCAGTACTTC CASSLQSLRGETQYF
TRBJ2-3 - TRBV6-1 - TGTGCCAGCAGTATATCTTGGGCGGATACGCAGTATTTT CASSISWADTQYF
TRBJ2-2 - TRBV18 - TGTGCCAGCTCTCCCACACAGAACACCGGGGAGCTGTTTTTT CASSPTQNTGELFF
TRBJ2-5 - TRBV30 - TGTGCCAGCCGCTGGGTTAGCGGATTAGAGACCCAGTACTTC CASRWVSGLETQYF
TRBJ1-2 few TRBV4-1 - TGCGCCAGCAGCCCTTCTGGGATGACATTTAACTATGGCTACACCTTC CASSPSGMTFNYGYTF
TRBJ2-7 - TRBV11-2 - TGTGCCAGCAGCCGGACCGACCTTCCCACCTACGAGCAGTACTTC CASSRTDLPTYEQYF
TRBJ2-1 - TRBV30 - TGTGCCTGGAATCTGGACGCCAACAATGAGCAGTTCTTC CAWNLDANNEQFF
TRBJ1-1 - TRBV18 TRBD1 TGTGCCAGCTCACCTCAGGGGGGGGACACTGAAGCTTTCTTT CASSPQGGDTEAFF
TRBJ2-7 - TRBV6-6 - TGTGCCAGCATTACAGGGACCTACGAGCAGTACTTC CASITGTYEQYF
TRBJ2-2 - TRBV5-1 TRBD1 TGCGCCAGCAGCTTGCGACAGGGGGCCTCGTCAGGGGAGCTGTTTTTT CASSLRQGASSGELFF
TRBJ1-2 - TRBV2 - TGTGCCAGCAGTCTTTTTACGGGGGGGGCGAATGGCTACACCTTC CASSLFTGGANGYTF
TRBJ1-1 - TRBV6-4 - TGTGCCAGCAGTGACCCCTACACAGCCGAAGCTTTCTTT CASSDPYTAEAFF
TRBJ1-6 once TRBV15 TRBD1 TGTGCCACCAGGGCAGGACAGGGGGGTTCACCCCTCCACTTT CATRAGQGGSPLHF
TRBJ1-2 - TRBV28 TRBD1 TGTGCCAGCAGTACAACCGGACAGGGGGCGACACTCTATGGCTACACCTTC CASSTTGQGATLYGYTF
TRBJ2-1 - TRBV19 - TGTGCCAGCGCCGGGACGTCGGCCTACAATGAGCAGTTCTTC CASAGTSAYNEQFF
TRBJ1-5 - TRBV27 TRBD1 TGTGCCAGCAGTTTCAGGGGGCGTCAGCCCCAGCATTTT CASSFRGRQPQHF
TRBJ2-7 many TRBV2 - TGTGCCAGCACGACGGGGCTGGCCTACGAGCAGTACTTC CASTTGLAYEQYF
TRBJ2-1 - TRBV9 - TGTGCCAGCAGCGTCGGCGGGAACCCCTACAATGAGCAGTTCTTC CASSVGGNPYNEQFF
TRBJ1-2 - TRBV9 - TGTGCCAGCAGCGCTGAGCAGGGGAGGGCTAACTATGGCTACACCTTC CASSAEQGRANYGYTF
TRBJ1-2 - TRBV2 - TGTGCCAGCAGTGAAGGGGTTAACTATGGCTACACCTTC CASSEGVNYGYTF
TRBJ2-2 - TRBV12-5 - TGTGCTAGTGCCCTGGCGGGAAAAGGGACGAACACCGGGGAGCTGTTTTTT CASALAGKGTNTGELFF
TRBJ2-3 - TRBV5-1 - TGCGCCAGCAGCATGGGCCTAGCCCCCCCTACGCAGTATTTT CASSMGLAPPTQYF
TRBJ1-6 - TRBV5-1 - TGCGCCAGCAGCTCGGCGGGGTGGGGGCCAAATTCACCCCTCCACTTT CASSSAGWGPNSPLHF
TRBJ2-7 - TRBV18 - TGTGCCAGCTCACCCTTAGAAAAAGGAGTAAACGAGCAGTACTTC CASSPLEKGVNEQYF
TRBJ2-3 - TRBV25-1 - TGTGCCAGCAGTGGGAGGGAAAAGGGACAGAAGTACACAGATACGCAGTATTTT CASSGREKGQKYTDTQYF
TRBJ1-4 once TRBV19 - TGTGCCACCCAAACGAGCCGATGGGGAAATAATGAAAAACTGTTTTTT CATQTSRWGNNEKLFF
TRBJ2-1 - TRBV28 TRBD1 TGTGCCAGCCACTCGGACAGGAGCGATGAGCAGTTCTTC CASHSDRSDEQFF